Below are 13 T cell receptor beta chains sequenced from a single sample in a study of cytomegalovirus exposure and HLA in healthy donors. The study ran its PCR with 60 Vbeta and 13 Jbeta primers. The table came from immunoSEQ multiplex PCR; TCRdb's copy has only in-frame clones and leaves some out. The repertoire has some 150,000 clones, just under 90% of them found once; the top ten carry 4.5% to 6.5%. The specimen sequenced was PBMCs. These receptors were collected from a young woman in good health and CMV-seronegative.

V usage is TRBV2 and J usage is TRBJ2-3; 10 nucleotides match TRBD1. CDR3 length equals 16 residues. Germline V CDR1 and CDR2: SNHLY, FYNNEI. After removal of 3 bases from V and 4 bases from J, the junction contained 7 bases not matched to a gene. CDR3 protein: CASSDVTGGSADTQYF. CDR3 sequence (DNA): TGTGCCAGCAGTGATGTGACAGGGGGCTCAGCAGATACGCAGTATTTT.

The chain carries TRBV5-4 and TRBJ2-6; 8 positions agree with TRBD1. Per the germline V gene, CDR1 is SGHNT and CDR2 is YYREEE (reference sequence). The CDR3 runs to 17 residues. V dropped 0 bases and J dropped 4; count of bases not matched to a gene: 6. CDR3 in amino acids: CASSLGTGLAGANVLTF. The CDR3 DNA is TGTGCCAGCAGCTTGGGGACAGGGCTAGCCGGGGCCAACGTCCTGACTTTC.

The V call is TRBV5-6, the J call TRBJ2-3; maybe TRBD2 (6 bases). V gave up 4 bases and J gave up 0 bases, with 12 bases separating them. The germline V gene has CDR1 SGHDT and CDR2 YYEEEE. There are 15 residues in the CDR3. The CDR3 DNA reads as TGTGCCAGCAGCGCGGGACCAACTAGCACAGATACGCAGTATTTT. Its protein is CASSAGPTSTDTQYF.

The V gene is TRBV4-3, the J gene TRBJ2-5; 10 bases fit TRBD1. CDR3 size: 17 residues. From germline, CDR1 is LGHNA and CDR2 YSLEER. Trimming cost V 4 bases and J 2 bases; bases outside gene matches: 10. In DNA, the CDR3 is TGCGCCAGCAGCCGGACTAGACAGGGGGCAGGGCAAGAGACCCAGTACTTC. Its protein is CASSRTRQGAGQETQYF.

J is TRBJ1-1 and V is TRBV27; the D gene is possibly TRBD1 (5 bases). This CDR3 region has 11 residues. Germline CDR1 MNHEY, CDR2 SMNVEV (reference sequence). V was shortened by 6 bases and J by 8 bases, with 10 bases between the two germline ends. CDR3 sequence reads: CASSQGGEAFF. Here the CDR3 DNA reads TGTGCCAGCAGCCAGGGAGGGGAAGCTTTCTTT.

The chain links TRBV14 to TRBJ1-2; D possibly corresponds to TRBD1 (5 bases). In germline, CDR1 is SGHDN, CDR2 FVKESK. This CDR3 contains 18 residues. The germline V and J ends were trimmed by 4 bases and 0 bases, with 21 bases remaining between them. In nucleotides, the CDR3 is TGTGCCAGCAGCCTTCGTCTGACAGTTTTCTCGGCTAACTATGGCTACACCTTC. Amino acids: CASSLRLTVFSANYGYTF.

The chain employs TRBV2 and TRBJ2-7; perhaps TRBD2 as D (5 bases). Trimming took 6 bases from V and 4 from J, leaving 7 bases between them. CDR3 length: 11 amino acids. Germline V gene data show CDR1 as SNHLY and CDR2 as FYNNEI. Written as DNA, the CDR3 is TGTGCCAGCAGGAGGGCTTACGAGCAGTACTTC. Translating gives CASRRAYEQYF.

The V call is TRBV5-1, the J call TRBJ2-5; possibly TRBD1 for D (6 bases). Trimming removed 0 bases from V and 5 bases from J, with 14 bases in between. This CDR3 region has 15 residues. Germline loops: CDR1 SGHRS, CDR2 YFSETQ. The CDR3, as DNA: TGCGCCAGCAGCTTGGGGGCGGTTCAGGGGGAGACCCAGTACTTC. This translates into CASSLGAVQGETQYF.

The chain couples TRBV4-3 to TRBJ1-1, with unresolved D. The V end lost 1 base, the J end lost 0 bases, and 9 bases lay between the germline ends. Germline values: CDR1 LGHNA, CDR2 YSLEER. This CDR3 region has 15 residues. CDR3 amino acids: CASSQVRGLNTEAFF. The CDR3 DNA sequence: TGCGCCAGCAGCCAAGTGCGGGGTCTGAACACTGAAGCTTTCTTT.

The chain is built from TRBV7-9 and TRBJ2-1, with TRBD1 identical over 7 bases. Per germline, CDR1 SEHNR and CDR2 FQNEAQ (reference sequence). The trim removed 5 bases at V and 9 bases at J, leaving 13 bases unmatched. The CDR3 spans 15 residues. The CDR3 loop is CASSVDREFIGEQFF. In DNA, the CDR3 is TGTGCCAGCAGCGTCGACAGGGAGTTTATAGGTGAGCAGTTCTTC.

The genes are TRBV9 and TRBJ2-1; 10 bases map to TRBD2. Per the germline V gene, CDR1 is SGDLS and CDR2 is YYNGEE. The CDR3 loop spans 15 amino acids. J gave up 9 bases and V 1 base, and 7 bases lay outside the gene matches. The CDR3: CASSVSSGGAFEQFF. Here the CDR3 DNA reads TGTGCCAGCAGCGTATCCAGCGGGGGGGCCTTTGAGCAGTTCTTC.

The chain uses TRBV25-1 and TRBJ1-1; 9 nucleotides match TRBD1. Germline V gene sequence: CDR1 MGHDK, CDR2 SYGVNS. Trimming took 1 base from V and 1 from J; bases not matched to a gene: 7. The CDR3 covers 17 residues. CDR3 region: CASSESGQGGWNTEAFF. CDR3 DNA sequence: TGTGCCAGCAGTGAATCGGGACAGGGCGGGTGGAACACTGAAGCTTTCTTT.

By share of the sample, this clone is medium-sized. The V gene is TRBV19, the J gene TRBJ1-2, with 10 bases matching TRBD1. Germline CDR1 is LNHDA and CDR2 is SQIVND (reference sequence). This CDR3 has 13 residues. Unmatched junction bases numbered 3, after V lost 6 bases and J lost 5 bases. The CDR3 region is CASRGDRGYGYTF. In nucleotides, the CDR3 is TGTGCCAGTAGGGGGGACAGGGGTTATGGCTACACCTTC.